This T cell receptor (beta chain) is drawn from a study of blood T cell repertoires in COVID-19. The CDR3 length is 17 residues. The V gene end was trimmed by 7 bases and the J gene end by 0 bases; junction bases not matched to a gene: 14. CDR1 SEHNR and CDR2 FQNEAQ come from the germline V gene (reference sequence). TCRdb's table, derived via immunoSEQ multiplex PCR, lists solely in-frame clones and lacks some. This table holds more than 140,000 clones, 70% to 85% found once. The origin of this receptor is a woman in her fifties or sixties in a cohort sampled during active or convalescent COVID-19. The rearrangement joins TRBV7-9 to TRBJ2-5; 7 bases agree with TRBD1. The sample comprised peripheral blood. CDR3 loop: CASTLGQTRLYQETQYF. The CDR3, as DNA: TGTGCCAGCACCTTGGGACAGACCCGGCTTTACCAAGAGACCCAGTACTTC.